The T cell receptor (beta chain) described here comes from a study of blood T cell repertoires in COVID-19. Across the whole study: Sites across the United States, Italy and Spain contributed samples from acute and convalescent COVID-19. T cells, B-cell-depleted T cells, or PBMCs supplied cDNA or gDNA.

The junction had 6 bases not matched to a gene; V was cut back by 4 bases and J by 7 bases. Germline V gene lookup returns CDR1 SNHLY and CDR2 FYNNEI. The CDR3 has 15 amino acids. Authors' data handling: Nucleated cell counts were estimated from reference gene primer amplification. The protocol was immunoSEQ multiplex PCR, while the TCRdb copy is restricted to in-frame clones and leaves out a portion. V, J and clone size reflect that table, while D and trimming were determined from the DNA. The sample lists under 250,000 clones; about 80% were seen once. Sample: peripheral blood. This receptor was obtained from a woman in her fifties or sixties with acute or convalescent COVID-19. The genes are TRBV2 and TRBJ2-1; TRBD1 agrees at 11 bases. The CDR3 region has the DNA TGTGCCAGCAGTGGAGGGACAGGGGGGAGTAATGAGCAGTTCTTC. Translation: CASSGGTGGSNEQFF. Supplemented by reference TRBV2 and TRBJ2-1, the full variable domain reads EPEVTQTPSHQVTQMGQEVILRCVPISNHLYFYWYRQILGQKVEFLVSFYNNEISEKSEIFDDQFSVERPDGSNFTLKIRSTKLEDSAMYFCASSGGTGGSNEQFFGPGTRLTVL.